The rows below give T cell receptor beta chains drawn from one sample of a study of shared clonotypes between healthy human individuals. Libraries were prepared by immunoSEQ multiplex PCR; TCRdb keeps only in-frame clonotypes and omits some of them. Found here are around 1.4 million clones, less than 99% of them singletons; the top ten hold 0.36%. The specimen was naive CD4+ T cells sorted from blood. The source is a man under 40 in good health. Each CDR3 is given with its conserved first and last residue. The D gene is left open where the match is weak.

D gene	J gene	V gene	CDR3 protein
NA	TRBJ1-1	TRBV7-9	CASIHSNVRGGSEAFF
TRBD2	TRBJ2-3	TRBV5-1	CASSRTSGTSTDTQYF
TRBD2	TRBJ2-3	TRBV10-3	CAIRGTSGPTDTQYF
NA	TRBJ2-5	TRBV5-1	CASSLGSGQETQYF
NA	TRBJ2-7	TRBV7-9	CASSLVGGMHEQYF
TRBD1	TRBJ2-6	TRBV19	CASSIARTGSSGANVLTF
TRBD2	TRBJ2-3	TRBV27	CASSLSISIGTTRTDTQYF
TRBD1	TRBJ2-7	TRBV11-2	CASSLTGDTYEQYF
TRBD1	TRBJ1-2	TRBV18	CASSPATGPRYGYTF
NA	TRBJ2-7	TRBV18	CASSPLMASSGYEQYF
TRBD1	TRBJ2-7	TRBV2	CASSRDSSYEQYF
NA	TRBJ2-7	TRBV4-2	CASSQDRTRESYEQYF
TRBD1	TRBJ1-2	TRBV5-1	CASSLDGGTVNRYTF
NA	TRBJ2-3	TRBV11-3	CASRDGGATDTQYF
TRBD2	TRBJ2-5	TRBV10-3	CAISPLAGIQETQYF
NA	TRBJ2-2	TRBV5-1	CASSSPGAGELFF
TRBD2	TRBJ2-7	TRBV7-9	CASSLGLVSGSYEQYF
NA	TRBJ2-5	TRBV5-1	CASSLGGDQETQYF
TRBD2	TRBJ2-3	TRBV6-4	CASSDTGGALDTQYF
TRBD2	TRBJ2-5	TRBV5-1	CASSLGTTQETQYF
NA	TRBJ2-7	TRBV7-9	CASSLASGASYEQYF
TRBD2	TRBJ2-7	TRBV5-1	CASSLSSGRLEQYF
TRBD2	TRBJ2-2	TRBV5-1	CASSPGLAVFRTGELFF
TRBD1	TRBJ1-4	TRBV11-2	CASSTGDRVNEKLFF
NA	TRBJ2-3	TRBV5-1	CASSLRSDTQYF
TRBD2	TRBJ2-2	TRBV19	CASRTSGPNTGELFF
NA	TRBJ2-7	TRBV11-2	CASSLGDPGAYEQYF
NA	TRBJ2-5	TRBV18	CASSPGQPKETQYF
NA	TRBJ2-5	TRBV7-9	CASSPGQYEETQYF
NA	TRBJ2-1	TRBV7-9	CASSLDSNEQFF
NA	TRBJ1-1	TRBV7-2	CASSLNFRQRGRNTEAFF
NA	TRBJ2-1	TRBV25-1	CASSESPLNEQFF
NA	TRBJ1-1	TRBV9	CASSVVHKFEAFF
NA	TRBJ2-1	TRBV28	CASSFPGYNEQFF
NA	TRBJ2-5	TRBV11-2	CASSLRDRETQYF
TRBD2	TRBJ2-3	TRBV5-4	CASRDTSGSRTDTQYF
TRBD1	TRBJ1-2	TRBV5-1	CASSLSAQGQGSGYTF
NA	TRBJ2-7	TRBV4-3	CASSQETRASAGYEQYF
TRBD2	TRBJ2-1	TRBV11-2	CASSLGTSGSANEQFF
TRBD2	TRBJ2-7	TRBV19	CASSTPGTNYEQYF
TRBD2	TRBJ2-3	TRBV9	CASSVDPTSTLGGTQYF
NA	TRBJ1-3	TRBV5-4	CASSLAGGGTGNTIYF
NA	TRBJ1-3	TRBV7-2	CASSFGMGNTIYF
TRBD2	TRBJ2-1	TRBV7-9	CASSLGDVGGPPYNEQFF
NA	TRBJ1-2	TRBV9	CASSPQAASYGYTF
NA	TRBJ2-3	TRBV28	CASRRFATDTQYF
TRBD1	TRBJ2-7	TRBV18	CASSPLGLGTGLYEQYF
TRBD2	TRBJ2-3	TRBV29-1	CSVQGVSGRRVSPDTQYF
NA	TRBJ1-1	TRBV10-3	CAISPGGSEAFF
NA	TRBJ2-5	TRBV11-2	CASSVKTGGVTQYF
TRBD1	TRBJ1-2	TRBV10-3	CAISPGQIDSYTF
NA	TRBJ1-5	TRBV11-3	CASSFDQPQHF
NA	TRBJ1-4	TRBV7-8	CASSRVMATNEKLFF
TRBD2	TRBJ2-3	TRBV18	CASSPLPGGPTDTQYF
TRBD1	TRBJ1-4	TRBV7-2	CASSLATGGVEKLFF